This TCR beta chain appears in the sequencing data of a study of blood T cell repertoires in COVID-19. Study-wide background: The United States, Italy and Spain supplied acute and convalescent COVID-19 samples. PBMCs, B-cell-depleted T cells, or T cells were the source of the cDNA or gDNA that made up the material.

The CDR3 covers 14 residues. Germline-derived CDR1 and CDR2 are MDHEN and SYDVKM. The germline V and J ends were trimmed by 3 bases and 8 bases, with 16 bases remaining between them. Authors' methods: Estimation of nucleated cell counts was performed using reference gene primer amplification. TCRdb's table, derived via immunoSEQ multiplex PCR, lists solely in-frame clones and lacks some. D and trimming were read from the DNA, whereas the V and J calls and clone size are those reported in that table. The sample has around 380,000 clones, approximately 77% seen once. The sequence was obtained from a human donor with acute or convalescent COVID-19. The donor label of this sample is uncertain. The chain uses TRBV28 and TRBJ1-2, with D hard to call. Specimen: peripheral blood. CDR3 DNA: TGTGCCAGCAGTTTGTACCGGGAGCTGGGGGGCTACACCTTC. It codes for CASSLYRELGGYTF.